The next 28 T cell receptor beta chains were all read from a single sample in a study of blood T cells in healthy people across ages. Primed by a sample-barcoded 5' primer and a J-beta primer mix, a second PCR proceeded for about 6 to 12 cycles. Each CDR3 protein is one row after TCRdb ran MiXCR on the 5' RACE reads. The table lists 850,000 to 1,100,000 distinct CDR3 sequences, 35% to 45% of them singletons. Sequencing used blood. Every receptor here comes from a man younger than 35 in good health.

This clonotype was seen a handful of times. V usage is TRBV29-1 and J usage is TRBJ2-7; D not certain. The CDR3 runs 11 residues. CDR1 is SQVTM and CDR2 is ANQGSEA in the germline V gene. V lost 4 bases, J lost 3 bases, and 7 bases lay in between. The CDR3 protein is CSVVSGYEQYF. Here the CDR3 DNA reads TGCAGCGTTGTTTCTGGCTACGAGCAGTACTTC.

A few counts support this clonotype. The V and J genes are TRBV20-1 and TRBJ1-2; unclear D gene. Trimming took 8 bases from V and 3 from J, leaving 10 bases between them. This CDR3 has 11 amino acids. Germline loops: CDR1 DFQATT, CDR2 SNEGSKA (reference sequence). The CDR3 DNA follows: TGCAGTCACAAAATAGACTATGGCTACACCTTC. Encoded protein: CSHKIDYGYTF.

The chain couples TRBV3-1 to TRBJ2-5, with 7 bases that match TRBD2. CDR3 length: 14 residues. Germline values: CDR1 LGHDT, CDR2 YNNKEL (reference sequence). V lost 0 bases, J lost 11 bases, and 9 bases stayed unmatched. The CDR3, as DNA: TGTGCCAGCAGCCAAGATCGCTCGGGGGGATGGCAGTACTTC. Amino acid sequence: CASSQDRSGGWQYF.

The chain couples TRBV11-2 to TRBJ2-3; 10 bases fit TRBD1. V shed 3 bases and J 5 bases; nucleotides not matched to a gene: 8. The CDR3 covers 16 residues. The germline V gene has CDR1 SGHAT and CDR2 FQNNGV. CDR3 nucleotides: TGTGCCAGCAGCTTCATCGGGACAGGGGTAGGAGATACGCAGTATTTT. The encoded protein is CASSFIGTGVGDTQYF.

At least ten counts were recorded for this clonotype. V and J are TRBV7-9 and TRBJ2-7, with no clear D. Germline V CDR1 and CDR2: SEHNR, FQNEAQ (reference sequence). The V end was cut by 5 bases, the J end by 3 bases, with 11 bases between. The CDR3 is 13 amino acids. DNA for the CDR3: TGTGCCAGCAGCCCCGGCGATCACTACGAGCAGTACTTC. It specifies CASSPGDHYEQYF.

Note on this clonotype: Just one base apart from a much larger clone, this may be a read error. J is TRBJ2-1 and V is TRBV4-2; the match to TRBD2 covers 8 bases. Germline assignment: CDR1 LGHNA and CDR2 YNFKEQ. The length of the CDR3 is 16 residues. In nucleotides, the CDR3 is TGTGCCTGCAGCCCGGAGTTAGCGGGGTCCTACAATGAGCAGTTCTTC. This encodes CACSPELAGSYNEQFF.

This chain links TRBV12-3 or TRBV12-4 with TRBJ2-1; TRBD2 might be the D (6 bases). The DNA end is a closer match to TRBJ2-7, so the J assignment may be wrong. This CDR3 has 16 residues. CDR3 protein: CASRPSEGSSYNEQYF. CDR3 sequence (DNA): TGTGCCAGCAGGCCCTCGGAGGGTAGCTCCTACAATGAGCAGTACTTC.

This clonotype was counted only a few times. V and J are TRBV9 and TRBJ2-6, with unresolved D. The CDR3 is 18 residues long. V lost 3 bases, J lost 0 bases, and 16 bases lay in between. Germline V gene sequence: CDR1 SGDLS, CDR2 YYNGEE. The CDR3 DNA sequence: TGTGCCAGCAGCGGGCTAGGACCGAGAAGCTCTGGGGCCAACGTCCTGACTTTC. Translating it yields CASSGLGPRSSGANVLTF.

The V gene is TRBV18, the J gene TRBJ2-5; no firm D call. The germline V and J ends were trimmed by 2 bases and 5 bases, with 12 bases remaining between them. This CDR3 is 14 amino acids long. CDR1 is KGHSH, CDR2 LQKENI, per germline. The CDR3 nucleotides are TGTGCCAGCTCACCAGACATTCGGTTGGAGACCCAGTACTTC. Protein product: CASSPDIRLETQYF.

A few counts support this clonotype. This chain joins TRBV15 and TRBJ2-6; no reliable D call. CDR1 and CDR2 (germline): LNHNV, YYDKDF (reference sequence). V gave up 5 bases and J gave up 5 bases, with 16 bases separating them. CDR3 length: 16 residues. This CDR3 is CATSGFSHTRANVLTF. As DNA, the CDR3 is TGTGCCACCAGCGGATTTTCACATACTCGGGCCAACGTCCTGACTTTC.

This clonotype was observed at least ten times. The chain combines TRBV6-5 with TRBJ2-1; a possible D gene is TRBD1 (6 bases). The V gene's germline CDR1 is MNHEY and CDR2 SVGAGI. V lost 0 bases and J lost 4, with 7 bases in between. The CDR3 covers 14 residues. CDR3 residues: CASSYSGAYNEQFF. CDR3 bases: TGTGCCAGCAGTTACTCGGGGGCATACAATGAGCAGTTCTTC.

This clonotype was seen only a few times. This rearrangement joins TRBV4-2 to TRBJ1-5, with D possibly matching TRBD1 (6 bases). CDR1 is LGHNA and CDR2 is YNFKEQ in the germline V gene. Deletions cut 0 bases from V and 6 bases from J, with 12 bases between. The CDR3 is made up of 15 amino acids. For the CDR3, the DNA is TGTGCCAGCAGCCAAGAATTCGGAGGGGGTCAGCCCCAGCATTTT. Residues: CASSQEFGGGQPQHF.

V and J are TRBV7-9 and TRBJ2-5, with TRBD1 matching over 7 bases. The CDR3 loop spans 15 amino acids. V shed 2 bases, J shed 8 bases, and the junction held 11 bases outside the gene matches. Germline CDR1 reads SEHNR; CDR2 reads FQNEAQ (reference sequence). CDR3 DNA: TGTGCCAGCAGCTTACCAACAGACAGGGTTGGAACCCAGTACTTC. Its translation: CASSLPTDRVGTQYF.

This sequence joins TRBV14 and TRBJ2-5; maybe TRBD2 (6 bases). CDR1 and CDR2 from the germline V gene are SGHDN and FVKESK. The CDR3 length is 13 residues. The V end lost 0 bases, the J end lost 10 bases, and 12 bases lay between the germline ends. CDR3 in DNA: TGTGCCAGCAGCCAAGATCTGCGGGGCGACCAGTACTTC. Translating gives CASSQDLRGDQYF.

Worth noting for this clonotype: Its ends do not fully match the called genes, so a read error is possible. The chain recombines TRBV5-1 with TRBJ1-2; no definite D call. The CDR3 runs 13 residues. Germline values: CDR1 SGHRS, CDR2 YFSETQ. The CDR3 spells CASSSPASYDYTF. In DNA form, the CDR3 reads TGCGCCAGCAGCTCGCCTGCTTCCTATGACTACACCTTC.

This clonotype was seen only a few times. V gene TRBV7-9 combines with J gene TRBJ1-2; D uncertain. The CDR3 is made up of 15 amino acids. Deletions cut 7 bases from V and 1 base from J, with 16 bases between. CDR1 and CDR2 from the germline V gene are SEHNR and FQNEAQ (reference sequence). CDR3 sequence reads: CASTRDGINNYGYTF. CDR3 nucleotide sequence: TGTGCCAGCACCCGAGACGGAATAAATAACTATGGCTACACCTTC.

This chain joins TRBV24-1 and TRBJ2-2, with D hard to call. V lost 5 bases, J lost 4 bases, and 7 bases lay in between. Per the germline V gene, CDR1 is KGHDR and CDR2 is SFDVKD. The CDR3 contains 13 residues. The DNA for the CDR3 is TGTGCCACCAGTGGACGAGTCACCGGGGAGCTGTTTTTT. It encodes CATSGRVTGELFF.

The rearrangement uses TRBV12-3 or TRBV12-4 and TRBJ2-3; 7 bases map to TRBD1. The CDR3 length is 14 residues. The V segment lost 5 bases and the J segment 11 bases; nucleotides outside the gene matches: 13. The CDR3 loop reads CASSSTGVVLGQYF. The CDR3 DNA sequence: TGTGCCAGCAGTAGTACAGGGGTCGTCCTGGGGCAGTATTTT.

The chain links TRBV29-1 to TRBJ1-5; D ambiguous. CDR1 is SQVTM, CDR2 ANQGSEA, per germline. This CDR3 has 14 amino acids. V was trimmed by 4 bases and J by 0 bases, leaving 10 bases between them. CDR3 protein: CSVGAGNSNQPQHF. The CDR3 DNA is TGCAGCGTTGGGGCAGGCAATAGCAATCAGCCCCAGCATTTT.

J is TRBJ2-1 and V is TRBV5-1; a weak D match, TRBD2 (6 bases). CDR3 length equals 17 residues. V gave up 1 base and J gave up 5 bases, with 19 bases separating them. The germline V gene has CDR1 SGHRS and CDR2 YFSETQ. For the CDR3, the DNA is TGCGCCAGCAGCTTGCCGAGCCTTGGGGGGAACGACAATGAGCAGTTCTTC. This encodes CASSLPSLGGNDNEQFF.

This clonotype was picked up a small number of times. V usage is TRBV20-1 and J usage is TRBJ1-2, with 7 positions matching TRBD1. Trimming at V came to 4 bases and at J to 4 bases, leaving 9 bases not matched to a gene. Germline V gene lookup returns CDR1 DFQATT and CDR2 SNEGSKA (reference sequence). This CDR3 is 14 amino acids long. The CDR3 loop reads CSATGDSSFYGYTF. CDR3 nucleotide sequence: TGCAGTGCTACCGGGGACAGTTCGTTCTATGGCTACACCTTC.

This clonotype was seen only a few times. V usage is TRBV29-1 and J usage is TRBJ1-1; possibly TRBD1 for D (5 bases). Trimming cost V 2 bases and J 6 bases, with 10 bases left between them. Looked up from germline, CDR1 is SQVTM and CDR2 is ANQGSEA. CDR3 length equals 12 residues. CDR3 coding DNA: TGCAGCGTTGAATCCACAGGCCCTGAAGCTTTCTTT. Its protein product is CSVESTGPEAFF.

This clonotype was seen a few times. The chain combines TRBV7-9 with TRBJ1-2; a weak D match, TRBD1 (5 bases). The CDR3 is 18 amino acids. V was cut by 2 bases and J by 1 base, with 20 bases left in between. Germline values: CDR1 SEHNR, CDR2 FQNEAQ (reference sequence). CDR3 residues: CASSLNRTAASLNYGYTF. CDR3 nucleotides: TGTGCCAGCAGCTTAAACAGGACGGCTGCCAGCCTTAACTATGGCTACACCTTC.

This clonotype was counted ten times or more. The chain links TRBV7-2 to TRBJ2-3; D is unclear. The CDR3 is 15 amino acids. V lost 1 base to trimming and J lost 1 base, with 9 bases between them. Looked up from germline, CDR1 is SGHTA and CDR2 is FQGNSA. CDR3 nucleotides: TGTGCCAGCAGCTTAGAGGCCCCAGGCACAGATACGCAGTATTTT. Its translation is CASSLEAPGTDTQYF.

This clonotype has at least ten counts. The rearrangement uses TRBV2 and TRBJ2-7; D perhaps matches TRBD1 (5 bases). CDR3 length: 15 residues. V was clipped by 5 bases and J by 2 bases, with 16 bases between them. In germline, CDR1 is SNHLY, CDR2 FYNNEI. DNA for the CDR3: TGTGCCAGCAGTCTCCTCGGTCAGGACACCTACGAGCAGTACTTC. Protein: CASSLLGQDTYEQYF.

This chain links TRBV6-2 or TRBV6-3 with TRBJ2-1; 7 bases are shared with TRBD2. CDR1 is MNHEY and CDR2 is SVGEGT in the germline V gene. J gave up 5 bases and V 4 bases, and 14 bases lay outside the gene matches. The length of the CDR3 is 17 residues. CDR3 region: CASSWGGVGTGDNEQFF. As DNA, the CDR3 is TGTGCCAGCAGTTGGGGGGGTGTCGGGACGGGAGACAATGAGCAGTTCTTC.

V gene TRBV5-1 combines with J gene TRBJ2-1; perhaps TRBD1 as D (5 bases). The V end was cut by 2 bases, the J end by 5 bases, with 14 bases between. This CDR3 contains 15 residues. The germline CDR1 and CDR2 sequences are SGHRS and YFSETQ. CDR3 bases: TGCGCCAGCAGCTTAGGGGTCGACAGCCACAATGAGCAGTTCTTC. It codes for CASSLGVDSHNEQFF.

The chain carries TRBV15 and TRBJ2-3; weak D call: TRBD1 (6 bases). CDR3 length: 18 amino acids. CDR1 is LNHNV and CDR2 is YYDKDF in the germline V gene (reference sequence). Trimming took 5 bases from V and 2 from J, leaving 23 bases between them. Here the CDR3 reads CATSGPISRGSPTDTQYF. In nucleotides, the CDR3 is TGTGCCACCAGCGGACCAATTTCAAGGGGGTCCCCCACAGATACGCAGTATTTT. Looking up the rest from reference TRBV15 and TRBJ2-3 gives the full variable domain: DAMVIQNPRYQVTQFGKPVTLSCSQTLNHNVMYWYQQKSSQAPKLLFHYYDKDFNNEADTPDNFQSRRPNTSFCFLDIRSPGLGDTAMYLCATSGPISRGSPTDTQYFGPGTRLTVL.